These 6 T cell receptor beta chains originate from one sample sequenced in a study of T cells in localized non-small cell lung cancer. TCRdb's table, derived via immunoSEQ multiplex PCR, lists solely in-frame clones and lacks some. Among about 54,000 clones listed, over 75% were seen once. Source: peripheral blood, taken before any cancer treatment. The receptors come from a female donor older than 55 with stage II squamous cell lung carcinoma.

J is TRBJ1-2 and V is TRBV5-1; D uncertain. The CDR3 contains 15 residues. Trimming removed 0 bases from V and 6 bases from J, with 15 bases in between. Germline V gene sequence: CDR1 SGHRS, CDR2 YFSETQ. The CDR3 spells CASSLAHGRTDGYTF. In DNA, the CDR3 is TGCGCCAGCAGCTTGGCGCACGGCCGAACGGATGGCTACACCTTC.

This clone was seen more than once but under ten times. The rearrangement links TRBV6-1 to TRBJ1-2; perhaps TRBD1 as D (5 bases). The CDR3 contains 15 residues. Trimming cost V 10 bases and J 6 bases, with 24 bases left between them. The germline V gene has CDR1 MNHNS and CDR2 SASEGT. The CDR3 region has the DNA TGTGCCACCATTCCTAGACCCCCGGGGGGAAATGGCTACACCTTC. Translating it yields CATIPRPPGGNGYTF.

The V and J genes are TRBV7-2 and TRBJ1-2; D call uncertain. The V gene lost 0 bases and the J gene lost 4 bases, with 6 bases spanning the gap. Germline V gives CDR1 SGHTA, CDR2 FQGNSA. The CDR3 is 13 amino acids. CDR3 loop: CASSLAALYGYTF. DNA of the CDR3: TGTGCCAGCAGCTTAGCAGCTCTCTATGGCTACACCTTC.

This chain joins TRBV5-4 and TRBJ2-1; 9 bases fit TRBD1. Looked up from germline, CDR1 is SGHNT and CDR2 is YYREEE (reference sequence). V trimming: 3 bases; J trimming: 10 bases; junction bases outside the gene matches: 5. The CDR3 contains 13 residues. Written as DNA, the CDR3 is TGTGCCAGCAGCTCGGGACAGGGTTCGGAGCAGTTCTTC. This encodes CASSSGQGSEQFF. Filled out from reference TRBV5-4 and TRBJ2-1, the complete variable domain reads ETGVTQSPTHLIKTRGQQVTLRCSSQSGHNTVSWYQQALGQGPQFIFQYYREEENGRGNFPPRFSGLQFPNYSSELNVNALELDDSALYLCASSSGQGSEQFFGPGTRLTVL.

The chain joins TRBV5-4 to TRBJ2-1; 10 positions match TRBD2. V was pared by 0 bases and J by 6 bases, with 6 bases of the junction left unmatched. The CDR3 has 16 residues. CDR1 is SGHNT and CDR2 is YYREEE in the germline V gene (reference sequence). This CDR3 reads CASSLDSGGAVNEQFF. The CDR3 bases are TGTGCCAGCAGCTTGGACAGCGGGGGGGCCGTCAATGAGCAGTTCTTC.

The chain joins TRBV5-4 to TRBJ2-1; perhaps TRBD2 as D (7 bases). There are 14 residues in the CDR3. The germline gives CDR1 SGHNT, CDR2 YYREEE (reference sequence). V shed 1 base and J shed 4 bases, with 9 bases lying between them. CDR3 nucleotide sequence: TGTGCCAGCAGCTTGCGGGGGGCTTACAATGAGCAGTTCTTC. Its protein is CASSLRGAYNEQFF.